These 25 T cell receptor beta chains were sequenced from one sample in a study of blood T cell repertoires in COVID-19. Profiling relied on immunoSEQ multiplex PCR, and the TCRdb table lists in-frame clones only, not all of them. This table has over 200,000 clones, roughly 91% appearing once. Source material: PBMCs or T cells enriched from blood (not recorded which). All receptors derive from a man between 35 and 55 years old who had recovered from COVID-19.

This chain uses TRBV27 with TRBJ2-1, with 8 nucleotides matching TRBD2. The germline CDR1 and CDR2 sequences are MNHEY and SMNVEV (reference sequence). V shed 6 bases, J shed 4 bases, and the junction held 8 bases outside the gene matches. CDR3 length: 15 amino acids. The CDR3 here is CASSGAGGFYNEQFF. In nucleotides, the CDR3 is TGTGCCAGCAGCGGGGCGGGAGGCTTTTACAATGAGCAGTTCTTC.

The chain joins TRBV6-4 to TRBJ2-3; 10 bases are a match to TRBD2. Unmatched junction bases numbered 6, after V lost 3 bases and J lost 6 bases. Germline V gene sequence: CDR1 MRHNA, CDR2 SNTAGT. The CDR3 is 15 amino acids. CDR3 region: CASSESSGSGDTQYF. DNA for the CDR3: TGTGCCAGCAGTGAGTCTAGCGGGAGTGGTGATACGCAGTATTTT.

This chain connects TRBV19 to TRBJ2-1, with TRBD2 matching over 11 bases. Trimming cost V 6 bases and J 2 bases; bases outside gene matches: 6. The CDR3 is 16 amino acids. Germline loops: CDR1 LNHDA, CDR2 SQIVND (reference sequence). This CDR3 reads CASSMTSGNAYNEQFF. The CDR3 nucleotides read TGTGCCAGTAGCATGACTAGCGGGAACGCCTACAATGAGCAGTTCTTC.

This chain connects TRBV15 to TRBJ1-1; possibly TRBD1 for D (6 bases). The germline CDR1 and CDR2 sequences are LNHNV and YYDKDF (reference sequence). The CDR3 runs to 16 residues. Trimming cost V 0 bases and J 3 bases, with 14 bases left between them. CDR3 bases: TGTGCCACCAGCAGAGATCTCCAGGGGCGGGACACTGAAGCTTTCTTT. Its translation: CATSRDLQGRDTEAFF.

The chain employs TRBV6-5 and TRBJ2-7, with 8 nucleotides matching TRBD1. The CDR3 spans 13 residues. V lost 2 bases, J lost 7 bases, and 4 bases stayed unmatched. Germline assignment: CDR1 MNHEY and CDR2 SVGAGI. The chain's CDR3 is CASSYDRGREQYF. The CDR3 DNA sequence: TGTGCCAGCAGTTACGACAGGGGTCGGGAGCAGTACTTC.

This CDR3 is CASSELGTGRTDTQYF. The CDR3 region has the DNA TGTGCCAGCAGTGAATTGGGGACAGGGCGCACAGATACGCAGTATTTT. The chain joins TRBV25-1 to TRBJ2-3; 9 bases line up with TRBD1. Germline CDR1 reads MGHDK; CDR2 reads SYGVNS. The CDR3 covers 16 residues. V trimming: 1 base; J trimming: 1 base; junction bases outside the gene matches: 3.

This clone is a singleton in its sample. The rearrangement links TRBV7-8 to TRBJ1-5; 10 nucleotides agree with TRBD1. The CDR3 covers 16 residues. The ends lost 3 bases at V and 2 bases at J; junction bases unmatched: 4. Germline V gene data show CDR1 as SGHVS and CDR2 as FQNEAQ. The CDR3 protein is CASSFPGTGGNQPQHF. The CDR3 DNA reads TGTGCCAGCAGCTTTCCCGGGACAGGGGGCAATCAGCCCCAGCATTTT.

This clone was seen repeatedly, ten times or more. The genes are TRBV4-3 and TRBJ2-6, with 7 bases aligning to TRBD2. V dropped 0 bases and J dropped 2; count of bases not matched to a gene: 1. There are 16 residues in the CDR3. CDR1 is LGHNA and CDR2 is YSLEER in the germline V gene. The CDR3 DNA sequence: TGCGCCAGCAGCCAAGATGGGGGGGCTGGGGCCAACGTCCTGACTTTC. This translates into CASSQDGGAGANVLTF.

This chain uses TRBV19 with TRBJ2-1; D might be TRBD2 (6 bases). The CDR3 is 17 amino acids. CDR1 is LNHDA, CDR2 SQIVND, per germline (reference sequence). The V end was cut by 2 bases, the J end by 4 bases, with 18 bases between. The CDR3 protein is CASSIPLRRGGYNEQFF. In nucleotides, the CDR3 is TGTGCCAGTAGTATACCCTTAAGACGGGGAGGATACAATGAGCAGTTCTTC.

The V and J genes are TRBV7-3 and TRBJ2-7; a possible D gene is TRBD2 (5 bases). Germline CDR1 and CDR2: SGHTA and FQGTGA. The germline V and J ends were trimmed by 3 bases and 0 bases, with 21 bases remaining between them. The length of the CDR3 is 18 residues. The CDR3 bases are TGTGCCAGCAGCTTGGACTCCTTAAGCCTCTCCTACTCCTACGAGCAGTACTTC. The encoded protein is CASSLDSLSLSYSYEQYF.

V gene TRBV14 combines with J gene TRBJ2-7; 7 nucleotides agree with TRBD1. This CDR3 has 14 residues. With V trimmed by 4 bases and J by 0 bases, 3 bases remained unmatched. The V gene's germline CDR1 is SGHDN and CDR2 FVKESK. In DNA, the CDR3 is TGTGCCAGCAGCCCGGGACAGTTCTCCTACGAGCAGTACTTC. Amino acids: CASSPGQFSYEQYF.

This chain joins TRBV27 and TRBJ1-1, with D perhaps matching TRBD1 (6 bases). CDR3 length: 15 residues. Germline V gene sequence: CDR1 MNHEY, CDR2 SMNVEV (reference sequence). Between the trimmed V and J ends, which lost 5 bases and 3 bases, there was a span of 16 bases. The CDR3 nucleotides are TGTGCCAGCAGTCGATTCAGTCCAGGGGACACTGAAGCTTTCTTT. This sequence encodes CASSRFSPGDTEAFF.

The chain is built from TRBV4-3 and TRBJ2-1, with D unresolved. With 0 bases removed from V and 5 bases from J, the gap between germline ends came to 17 bases. Looked up from germline, CDR1 is LGHNA and CDR2 is YSLEER. The CDR3 is made up of 17 amino acids. The CDR3 sequence: CASSQDWFGQADNEQFF. The CDR3 nucleotides are TGCGCCAGCAGCCAAGATTGGTTTGGTCAGGCAGACAATGAGCAGTTCTTC.

The chain recombines TRBV11-1 with TRBJ2-7; unclear D gene. The CDR3 is 12 residues long. Trimming pared 1 base from V and 13 bases from J, leaving 14 bases between. The germline V gene encodes CDR1 SGHAT and CDR2 FQDESV (reference sequence). The CDR3 DNA sequence: TGTGCCAGCAGCTTAGTTTCAGCGAGGAGATACTTC. It specifies CASSLVSARRYF.

The CDR3 protein is CASSLGADRGRRGYTF. The CDR3 DNA reads as TGTGCCAGCAGCTTGGGAGCGGACAGGGGACGCCGGGGTTACACCTTC. The chain has TRBV5-6 and TRBJ1-2; TRBD1 agrees at 9 bases. Germline-derived CDR1 and CDR2 are SGHDT and YYEEEE. The V and J ends lost 0 bases and 11 bases, in that order; junction bases with no gene match: 14. CDR3 size: 16 residues.

The genes are TRBV28 and TRBJ1-5; TRBD1 matches 7 bases. Germline V gene lookup returns CDR1 MDHEN and CDR2 SYDVKM. J gave up 4 bases and V 11 bases, and 14 bases lay outside the gene matches. CDR3 length: 15 residues. The CDR3 protein is CAAAPGGSFNQPQHF. CDR3 DNA sequence: TGTGCCGCGGCACCAGGGGGTTCCTTTAATCAGCCCCAGCATTTT.

The V and J genes are TRBV5-1 and TRBJ1-1; D possibly corresponds to TRBD1 (5 bases). The germline V gene has CDR1 SGHRS and CDR2 YFSETQ. Deletions cut 4 bases from V and 0 bases from J, with 10 bases between. The length of the CDR3 is 14 residues. The CDR3 sequence is CASSIDSMNTEAFF. CDR3 bases: TGCGCCAGCAGCATCGACAGCATGAACACTGAAGCTTTCTTT.

V usage is TRBV28 and J usage is TRBJ1-1; D is unresolved. The CDR3 covers 13 residues. Trimming took 6 bases from V and 3 from J, leaving 11 bases between them. Germline V gene lookup returns CDR1 MDHEN and CDR2 SYDVKM. DNA of the CDR3: TGTGCCAGCAGCTCGCGAACGGACACTGAAGCTTTCTTT. This codes for CASSSRTDTEAFF.

V and J are TRBV6-1 and TRBJ1-2; the match to TRBD1 covers 12 bases. Looked up from germline, CDR1 is MNHNS and CDR2 is SASEGT. The CDR3 is 16 amino acids. V lost 2 bases and J lost 8; bases outside the gene matches: 9. The CDR3 coding sequence is TGTGCCAGCAGTGAATACCGCACCGGGACAGGGGGCGGCTACACCTTC. The encoded protein is CASSEYRTGTGGGYTF.

The chain joins TRBV6-2 or TRBV6-3 to TRBJ2-5, with D maybe TRBD2 (6 bases). The CDR3 is 16 residues long. The ends were cut back, 5 bases at V and 0 bases at J, with 16 bases in the middle. Germline values: CDR1 MNHEY, CDR2 SVGEGT. CDR3 sequence: CASSNLGEENQETQYF. CDR3 nucleotides: TGTGCCAGCAGTAACCTAGGGGAGGAGAACCAAGAGACCCAGTACTTC.

V and J are TRBV7-9 and TRBJ1-6; 7 bases line up with TRBD1. The CDR3 runs to 15 residues. V shed 1 base and J 8 bases; nucleotides not matched to a gene: 5. Germline V lookup: CDR1 SEHNR, CDR2 FQNEAQ (reference sequence). The CDR3 loop is CASSLGRGRDSPLHF. The CDR3 nucleotides are TGTGCCAGCAGCTTAGGGAGGGGGCGTGATTCACCCCTCCACTTT.

This clone was observed a single time. The chain links TRBV24-1 to TRBJ2-5; TRBD2 matches at 8 bases. The J segment lost 1 base and the V segment lost 7 bases, leaving 13 bases of the junction unmatched. CDR1 is KGHDR, CDR2 SFDVKD, per germline. The CDR3 totals 17 residues. The CDR3 nucleotides are TGTGCCACCAGCACCTCTAGCGGGCGAAACATCCAAGAGACCCAGTACTTC. Protein sequence: CATSTSSGRNIQETQYF.

The chain uses TRBV7-3 and TRBJ2-7; TRBD1 matches at 10 bases. CDR1 is SGHTA and CDR2 is FQGTGA in the germline V gene. The V and J ends lost 5 bases and 3 bases, in that order; junction bases with no gene match: 7. CDR3 length: 15 residues. DNA of the CDR3: TGTGCCAGCAGCACTCGGGACAGGGGATACTACGAGCAGTACTTC. Its protein is CASSTRDRGYYEQYF.

This chain links TRBV5-1 with TRBJ1-1, with TRBD1 matching over 7 bases. This CDR3 contains 14 residues. CDR1 SGHRS and CDR2 YFSETQ come from the germline V gene. The trim removed 4 bases at V and 4 bases at J, leaving 7 bases unmatched. In DNA, the CDR3 is TGCGCCAGCAGCGCGCAGACAGGGAGCACTGAAGCTTTCTTT. This codes for CASSAQTGSTEAFF.

V usage is TRBV4-3 and J usage is TRBJ1-4; D may be TRBD1 (5 bases). The CDR3 contains 18 residues. Germline V lookup: CDR1 LGHNA, CDR2 YSLEER. V was shortened by 0 bases and J by 3 bases, with 17 bases between the two germline ends. CDR3: CASSQDTARGLANEKLFF. The CDR3 bases are TGCGCCAGCAGCCAAGATACGGCCCGGGGGTTGGCTAATGAAAAACTGTTTTTT.